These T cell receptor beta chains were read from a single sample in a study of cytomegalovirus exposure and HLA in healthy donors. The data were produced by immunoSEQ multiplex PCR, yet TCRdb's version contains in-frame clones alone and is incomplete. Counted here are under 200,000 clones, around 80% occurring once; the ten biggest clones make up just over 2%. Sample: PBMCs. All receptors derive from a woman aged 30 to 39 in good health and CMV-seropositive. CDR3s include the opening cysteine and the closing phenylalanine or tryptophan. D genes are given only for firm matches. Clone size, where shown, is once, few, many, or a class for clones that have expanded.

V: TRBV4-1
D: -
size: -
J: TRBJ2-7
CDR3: CASSPPSGEQYF
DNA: TGCGCCAGCAGCCCCCCCTCGGGCGAGCAGTACTTC

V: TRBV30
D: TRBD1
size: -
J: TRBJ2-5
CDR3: CAWSVDRGETQYF
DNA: TGTGCCTGGAGCGTGGACAGGGGGGAGACCCAGTACTTC

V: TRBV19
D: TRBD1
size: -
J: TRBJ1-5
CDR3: CASRPGQGGGNQPQHF
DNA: TGTGCCAGTAGGCCGGGACAGGGAGGCGGCAATCAGCCCCAGCATTTT

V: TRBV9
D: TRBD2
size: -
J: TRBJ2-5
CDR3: CASSVARTGGGETQYF
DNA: TGTGCCAGCAGCGTAGCTCGGACGGGGGGTGGGGAGACCCAGTACTTC

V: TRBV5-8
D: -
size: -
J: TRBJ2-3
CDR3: CASSFWSGQYF
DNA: TGTGCCAGCAGCTTCTGGTCAGGGCAGTATTTT

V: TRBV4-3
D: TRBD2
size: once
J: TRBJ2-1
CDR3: CASSQDRASGIYNEQFF
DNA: TGCGCCAGCAGCCAAGATAGGGCTAGCGGGATCTACAATGAGCAGTTCTTC

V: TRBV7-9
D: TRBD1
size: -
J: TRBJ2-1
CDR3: CASRPGQGSARNEQFF
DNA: TGTGCCAGCAGGCCGGGACAGGGATCGGCTAGGAATGAGCAGTTCTTC

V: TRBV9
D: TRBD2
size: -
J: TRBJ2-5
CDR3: CASSFSGGPKETQYF
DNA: TGTGCCAGCAGCTTTAGCGGGGGGCCTAAAGAGACCCAGTACTTC

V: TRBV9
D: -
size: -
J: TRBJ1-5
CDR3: CASSVGRGQPQHF
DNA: TGTGCCAGCAGCGTAGGGAGGGGTCAGCCCCAGCATTTT

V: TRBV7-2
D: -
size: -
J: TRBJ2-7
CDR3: CASSLGVKEQYF
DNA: TGTGCCAGCAGCTTAGGCGTGAAGGAGCAGTACTTC

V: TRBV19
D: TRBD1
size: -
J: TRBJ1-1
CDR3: CASSINRGQDQAFF
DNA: TGTGCCAGTAGTATAAATAGGGGACAGGATCAAGCTTTCTTT

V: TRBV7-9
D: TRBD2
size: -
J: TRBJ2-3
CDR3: CASSLALIRREATDTQYF
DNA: TGTGCCAGCAGCTTAGCGCTAATACGGCGGGAGGCCACAGATACGCAGTATTTT

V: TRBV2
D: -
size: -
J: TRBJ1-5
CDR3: CASTNGASNQPQHF
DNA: TGTGCCAGCACGAATGGGGCAAGCAATCAGCCCCAGCATTTT

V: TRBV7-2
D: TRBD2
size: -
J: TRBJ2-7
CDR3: CASIRTGLAGLSSYEQYF
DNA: TGTGCCAGCATCCGAACGGGACTAGCGGGATTGAGCTCCTACGAGCAGTACTTC

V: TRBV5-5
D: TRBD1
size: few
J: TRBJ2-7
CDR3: CASSHDRVFTYEQYF
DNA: TGTGCCAGCAGCCATGACAGGGTATTTACCTACGAGCAGTACTTC

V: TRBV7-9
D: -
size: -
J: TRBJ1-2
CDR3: CASSLGSGNYGYTF
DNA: TGTGCCAGCAGCTTAGGTTCAGGAAACTATGGCTACACCTTC

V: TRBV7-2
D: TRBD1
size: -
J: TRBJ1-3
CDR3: CASGQDSGNTIYF
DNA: TGTGCCAGCGGACAGGACTCTGGAAACACCATATATTTT

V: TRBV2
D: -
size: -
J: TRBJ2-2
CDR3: CASSGIQNTGELFF
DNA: TGTGCCAGCAGTGGAATACAGAACACCGGGGAGCTGTTTTTT

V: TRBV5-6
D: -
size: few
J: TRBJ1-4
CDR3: CASSYTGVGDEKLFF
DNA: TGTGCCAGCAGCTATACTGGGGTCGGGGATGAAAAACTGTTTTTT

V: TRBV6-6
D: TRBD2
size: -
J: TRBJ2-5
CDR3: CASIERGGGETQYF
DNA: TGTGCCAGCATAGAACGGGGGGGCGGAGAGACCCAGTACTTC

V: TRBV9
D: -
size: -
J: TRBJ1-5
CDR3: CASSLQGNQPQHF
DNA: TGTGCCAGCAGCTTACAGGGCAATCAGCCCCAGCATTTT

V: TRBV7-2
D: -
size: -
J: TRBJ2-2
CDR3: CASSRYRDTGELFF
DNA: TGTGCCAGCAGCCGATACAGGGACACCGGGGAGCTGTTTTTT

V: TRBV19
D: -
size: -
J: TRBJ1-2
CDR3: CASSPLGWGQKTDNYGYTF
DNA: TGTGCCAGTAGTCCACTAGGCTGGGGGCAGAAAACCGATAACTATGGCTACACCTTC

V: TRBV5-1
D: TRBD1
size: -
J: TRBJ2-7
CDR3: CASSVLGQAYEQYF
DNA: TGCGCCAGCAGCGTCCTGGGACAGGCCTACGAGCAGTACTTC

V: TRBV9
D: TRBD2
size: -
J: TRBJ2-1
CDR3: CASSPRGTIYNEQFF
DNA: TGTGCCAGCAGCCCCCGAGGGACTATCTACAACGAGCAGTTCTTC

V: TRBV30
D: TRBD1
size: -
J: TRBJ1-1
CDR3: CAWIPQGAIGTEAFF
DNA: TGTGCCTGGATTCCACAGGGGGCGATCGGGACTGAAGCTTTCTTT

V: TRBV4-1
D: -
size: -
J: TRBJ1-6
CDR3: CASSGGNSPLHF
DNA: TGCGCCAGCAGTGGAGGGAACTCACCCCTCCACTTT

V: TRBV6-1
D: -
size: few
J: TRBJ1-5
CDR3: CASSENQPQHF
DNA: TGTGCCAGCTCGGAGAATCAGCCCCAGCATTTT

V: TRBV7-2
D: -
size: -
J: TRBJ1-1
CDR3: CASMGGWDEAFF
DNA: TGTGCCAGCATGGGAGGTTGGGACGAAGCTTTCTTT

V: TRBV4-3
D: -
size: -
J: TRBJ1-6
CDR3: CASSQESGGDSPLHF
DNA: TGCGCCAGCAGCCAAGAGTCGGGGGGAGATTCACCCCTCCACTTT

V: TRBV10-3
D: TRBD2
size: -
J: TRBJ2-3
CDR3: CAITDTSGAHRDTQYF
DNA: TGTGCCATCACCGATACTAGCGGTGCTCACCGGGATACGCAGTATTTT

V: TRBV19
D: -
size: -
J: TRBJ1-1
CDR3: CASSITAGMNTEAFF
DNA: TGTGCCAGTAGTATAACGGCAGGCATGAACACTGAAGCTTTCTTT

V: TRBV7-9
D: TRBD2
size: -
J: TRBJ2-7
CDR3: CASSPMSRTSGRNEQYF
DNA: TGTGCCAGCAGCCCCATGAGCCGGACTAGCGGGAGGAACGAGCAGTACTTC

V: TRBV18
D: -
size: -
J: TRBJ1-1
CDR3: CASSRDRTEAFF
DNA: TGTGCCAGCTCACGCGACAGGACTGAAGCTTTCTTT

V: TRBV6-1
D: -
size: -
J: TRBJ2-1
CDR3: CASSDHRAYNEQFF
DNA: TGTGCCAGCAGTGACCACAGAGCCTACAATGAGCAGTTCTTC

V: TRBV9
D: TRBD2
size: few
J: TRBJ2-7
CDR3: CASSRTVGAGGPLQEQYF
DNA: TGTGCCAGCAGCCGCACCGTTGGGGCGGGGGGGCCGTTACAAGAGCAGTACTTC

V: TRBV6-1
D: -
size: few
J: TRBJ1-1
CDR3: CASRSRGGEAFF
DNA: TGTGCCAGCAGAAGTAGGGGGGGTGAAGCTTTCTTT

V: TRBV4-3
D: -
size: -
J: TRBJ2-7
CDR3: CASSQVSSPADEQYF
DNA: TGCGCCAGCAGCCAAGTGTCCTCCCCAGCGGACGAGCAGTACTTC

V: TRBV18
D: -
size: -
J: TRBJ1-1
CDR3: CASSPPARFPAFF
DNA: TGTGCCAGCTCACCACCAGCGAGGTTCCCGGCCTTCTTT

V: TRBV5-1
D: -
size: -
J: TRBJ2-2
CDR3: CASSNLQGTGELFF
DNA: TGCGCCAGCAGCAACCTACAGGGAACCGGGGAGCTGTTTTTT

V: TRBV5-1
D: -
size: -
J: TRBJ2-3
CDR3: CASSFQGTDTQYF
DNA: TGCGCCAGCAGCTTCCAGGGCACAGATACGCAGTATTTT

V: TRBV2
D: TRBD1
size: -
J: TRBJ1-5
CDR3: CASRQGDHSNQPQHF
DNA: TGTGCCAGCAGGCAGGGGGATCATAGCAATCAGCCCCAGCATTTT

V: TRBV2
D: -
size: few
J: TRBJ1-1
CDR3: CASSSMLARVNTEAFF
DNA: TGTGCCAGCAGCTCTATGCTTGCTCGGGTGAACACTGAAGCTTTCTTT

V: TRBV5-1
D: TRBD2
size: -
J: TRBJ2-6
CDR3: CASSLEGLADSGANVLTF
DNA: TGCGCCAGCAGCTTGGAAGGACTAGCGGACTCTGGGGCCAACGTCCTGACTTTC